This TCR beta chain was sequenced during a study of CD8 T cells in ankylosing spondylitis. Trimming took 5 bases from V and 13 from J; bases not matched to a gene: 8. The CDR3 is made up of 12 amino acids. TCRdb independently ran MiXCR on the 5' RACE reads; one entry per CDR3 protein. In the table there are about 140,000 distinct CDR3 sequences, about 10% of which are singletons. On this clonotype: Antigen unknown.

Overall study results and limits: What seemed typical of ankylosing spondylitis blood was a TCR beta motif built from under 10 highly homologous variants.

This chain connects TRBV12-3 or TRBV12-4 to TRBJ2-5; 9 nucleotides agree with TRBD2. Material for sequencing was blood, either unsorted or a sorted T cell fraction (not recorded which). The sequence derives from a female donor with ankylosing spondylitis or in good health (not recorded which). The CDR3 reads CASSKTPGLAYF. The CDR3 DNA reads TGTGCCAGCAGTAAAACCCCGGGACTAGCGTACTTC.